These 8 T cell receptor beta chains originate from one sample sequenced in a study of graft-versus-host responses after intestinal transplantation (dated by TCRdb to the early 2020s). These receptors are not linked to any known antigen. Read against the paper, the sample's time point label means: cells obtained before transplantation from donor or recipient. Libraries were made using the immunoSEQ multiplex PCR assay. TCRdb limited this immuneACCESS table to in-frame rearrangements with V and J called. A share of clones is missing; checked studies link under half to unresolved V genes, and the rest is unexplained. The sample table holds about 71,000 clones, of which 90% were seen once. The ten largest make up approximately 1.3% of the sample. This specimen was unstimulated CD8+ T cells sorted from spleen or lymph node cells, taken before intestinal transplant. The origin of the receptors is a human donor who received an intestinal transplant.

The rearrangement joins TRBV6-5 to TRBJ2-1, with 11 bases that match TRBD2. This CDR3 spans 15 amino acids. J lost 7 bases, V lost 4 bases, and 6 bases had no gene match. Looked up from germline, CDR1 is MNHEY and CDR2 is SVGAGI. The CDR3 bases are TGTGCCAGCAGTTTCACTAGCGGGGGAGCGAATGAGCAGTTCTTC. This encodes CASSFTSGGANEQFF.

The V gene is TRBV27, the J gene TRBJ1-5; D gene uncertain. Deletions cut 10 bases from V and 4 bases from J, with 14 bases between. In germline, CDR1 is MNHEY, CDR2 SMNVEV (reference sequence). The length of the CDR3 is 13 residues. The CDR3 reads CATRLSSNQPQHF. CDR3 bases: TGTGCCACCAGACTATCGTCAAATCAGCCCCAGCATTTT.

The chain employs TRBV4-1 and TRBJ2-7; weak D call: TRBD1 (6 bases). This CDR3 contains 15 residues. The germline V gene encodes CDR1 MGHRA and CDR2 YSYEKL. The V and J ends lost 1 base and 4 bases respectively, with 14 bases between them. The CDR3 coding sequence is TGCGCCAGCAGCCAAGCTCCGGGACACCAATACGAGCAGTACTTC. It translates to CASSQAPGHQYEQYF.

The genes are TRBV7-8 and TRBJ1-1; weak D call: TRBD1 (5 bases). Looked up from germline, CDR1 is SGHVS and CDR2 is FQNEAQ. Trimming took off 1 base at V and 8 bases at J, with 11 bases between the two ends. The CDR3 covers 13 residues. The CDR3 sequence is CASSLVLGGEAFF. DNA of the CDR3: TGTGCCAGCAGCTTAGTTCTGGGGGGGGAAGCTTTCTTT. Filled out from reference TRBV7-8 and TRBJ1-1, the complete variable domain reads GAGVSQSPRYKVAKRGQDVALRCDPISGHVSLFWYQQALGQGPEFLTYFQNEAQLDKSGLPSDRFFAERPEGSVSTLKIQRTQQEDSAVYLCASSLVLGGEAFFGQGTRLTVV.

CDR3 residues: CAISESWQGSTEQYF. The CDR3 nucleotides read TGTGCCATCAGTGAGTCGTGGCAGGGCAGTACCGAGCAGTACTTC. The rearrangement links TRBV10-3 to TRBJ2-7; D might be TRBD1 (5 bases). CDR3 length: 15 residues. Germline-derived CDR1 and CDR2 are ENHRY and SYGVKD. V lost 0 bases to trimming and J lost 6 bases, with 15 bases between them.

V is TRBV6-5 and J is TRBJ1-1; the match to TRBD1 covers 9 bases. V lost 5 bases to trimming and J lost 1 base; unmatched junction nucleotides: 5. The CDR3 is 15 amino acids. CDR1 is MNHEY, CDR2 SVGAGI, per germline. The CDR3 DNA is TGTGCCAGCAGTCTCCACAGGGGGCGGAACACTGAAGCTTTCTTT. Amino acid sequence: CASSLHRGRNTEAFF.

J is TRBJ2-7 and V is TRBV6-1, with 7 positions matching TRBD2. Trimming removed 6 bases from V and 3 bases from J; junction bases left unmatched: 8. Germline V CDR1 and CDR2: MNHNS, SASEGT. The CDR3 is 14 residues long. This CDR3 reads CASSQVGGVYEQYF. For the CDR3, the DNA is TGTGCCAGCAGCCAGGTGGGGGGGGTCTACGAGCAGTACTTC.

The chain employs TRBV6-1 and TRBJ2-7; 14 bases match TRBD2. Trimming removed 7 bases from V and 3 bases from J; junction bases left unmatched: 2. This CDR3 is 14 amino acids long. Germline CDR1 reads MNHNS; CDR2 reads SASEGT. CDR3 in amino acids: CASTGTSGGYEQYF. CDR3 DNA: TGTGCCAGCACCGGGACTAGCGGGGGCTACGAGCAGTACTTC.